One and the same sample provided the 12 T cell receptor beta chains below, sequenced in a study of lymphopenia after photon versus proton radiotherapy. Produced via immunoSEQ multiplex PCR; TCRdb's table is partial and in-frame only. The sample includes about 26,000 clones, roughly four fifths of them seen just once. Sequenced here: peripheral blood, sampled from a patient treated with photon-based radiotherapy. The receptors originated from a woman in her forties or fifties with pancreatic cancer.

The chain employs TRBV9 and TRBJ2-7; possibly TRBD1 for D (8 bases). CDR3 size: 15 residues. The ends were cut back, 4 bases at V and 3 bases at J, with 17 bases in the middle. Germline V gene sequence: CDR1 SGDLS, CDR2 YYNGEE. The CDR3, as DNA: TGTGCCAGCAGCCCAGGGACTACAGGGGGCTACGAGCAGTACTTC. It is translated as CASSPGTTGGYEQYF.

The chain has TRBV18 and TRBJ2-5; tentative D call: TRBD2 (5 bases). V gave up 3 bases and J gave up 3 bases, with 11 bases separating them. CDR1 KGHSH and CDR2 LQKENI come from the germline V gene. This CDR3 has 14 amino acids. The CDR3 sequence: CASSPTGLEETQYF. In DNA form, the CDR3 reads TGTGCCAGCTCACCGACCGGACTGGAAGAGACCCAGTACTTC. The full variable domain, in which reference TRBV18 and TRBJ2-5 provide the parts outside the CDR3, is NAGVMQNPRHLVRRRGQEARLRCSPMKGHSHVYWYRQLPEEGLKFMVYLQKENIIDESGMPKERFSAEFPKEGPSILRIQQVVRGDSAAYFCASSPTGLEETQYFGPGTRLLVL.

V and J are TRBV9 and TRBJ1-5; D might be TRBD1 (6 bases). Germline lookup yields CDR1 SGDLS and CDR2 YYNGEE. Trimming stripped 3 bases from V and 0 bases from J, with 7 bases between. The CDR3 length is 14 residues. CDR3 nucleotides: TGTGCCAGCAGCGCGGACAGTAGCAATCAGCCCCAGCATTTT. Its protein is CASSADSSNQPQHF.

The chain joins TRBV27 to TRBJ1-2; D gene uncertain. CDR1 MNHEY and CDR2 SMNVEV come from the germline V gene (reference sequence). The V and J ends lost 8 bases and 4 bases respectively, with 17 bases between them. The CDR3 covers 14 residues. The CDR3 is CASSPLVDGYGYTF. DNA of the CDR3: TGTGCCAGCTCGCCTTTGGTGGACGGCTATGGCTACACCTTC.

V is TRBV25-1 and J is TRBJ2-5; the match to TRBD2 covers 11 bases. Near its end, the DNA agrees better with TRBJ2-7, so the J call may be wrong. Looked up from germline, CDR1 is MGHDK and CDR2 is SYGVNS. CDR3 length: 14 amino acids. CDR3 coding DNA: TGTGCCAGCAGCAGAGGGACTAGCGGCTACGAGCAGTACTTC. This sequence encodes CASSRGTSGYEQYF.

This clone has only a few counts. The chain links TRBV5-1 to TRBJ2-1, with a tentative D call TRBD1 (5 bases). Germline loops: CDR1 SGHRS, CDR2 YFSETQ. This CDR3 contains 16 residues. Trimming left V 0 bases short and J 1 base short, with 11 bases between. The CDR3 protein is CASSLDRLGSYNEQFF. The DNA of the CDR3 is TGCGCCAGCAGCTTGGACAGGTTGGGTTCCTACAATGAGCAGTTCTTC.

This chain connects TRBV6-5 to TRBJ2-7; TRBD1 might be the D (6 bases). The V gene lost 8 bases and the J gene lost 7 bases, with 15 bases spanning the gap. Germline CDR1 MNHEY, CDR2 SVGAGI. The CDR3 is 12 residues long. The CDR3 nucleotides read TGTGCCAGCGGACAGCCCTTTGGTGAGCAGTACTTC. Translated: CASGQPFGEQYF.

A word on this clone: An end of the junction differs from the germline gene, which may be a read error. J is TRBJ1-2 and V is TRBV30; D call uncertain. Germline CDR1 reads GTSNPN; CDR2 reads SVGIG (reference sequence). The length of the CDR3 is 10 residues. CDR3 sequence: CAWSPLLRGF. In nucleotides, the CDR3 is TGTGCCTGGAGTCCCCTGCTGCGGGGCTTC.

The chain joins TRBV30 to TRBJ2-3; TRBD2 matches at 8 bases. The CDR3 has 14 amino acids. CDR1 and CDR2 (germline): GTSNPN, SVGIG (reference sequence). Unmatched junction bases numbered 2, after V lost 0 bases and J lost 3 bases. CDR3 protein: CAWSVASGTDTQYF. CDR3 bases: TGTGCCTGGAGTGTAGCTAGCGGGACAGATACGCAGTATTTT.

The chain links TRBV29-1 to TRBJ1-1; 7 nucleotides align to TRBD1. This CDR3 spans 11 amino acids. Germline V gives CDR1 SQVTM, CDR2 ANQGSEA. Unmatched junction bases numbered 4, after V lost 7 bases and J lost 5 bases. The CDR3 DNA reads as TGCAGCGCGATACAGGGGACTGAAGCTTTCTTT. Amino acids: CSAIQGTEAFF. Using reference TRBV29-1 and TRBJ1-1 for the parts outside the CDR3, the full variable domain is SAVISQKPSRDICQRGTSLTIQCQVDSQVTMMFWYRQQPGQSLTLIATANQGSEATYESGFVIDKFPISRPNLTFSTLTVSNMSPEDSSIYLCSAIQGTEAFFGQGTRLTVV.

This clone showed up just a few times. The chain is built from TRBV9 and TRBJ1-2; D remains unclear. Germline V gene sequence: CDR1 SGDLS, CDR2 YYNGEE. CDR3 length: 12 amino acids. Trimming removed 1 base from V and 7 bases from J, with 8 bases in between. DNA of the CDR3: TGTGCCAGCAGCGTACTCGGAGGTGGCTACACCTTC. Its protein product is CASSVLGGGYTF.

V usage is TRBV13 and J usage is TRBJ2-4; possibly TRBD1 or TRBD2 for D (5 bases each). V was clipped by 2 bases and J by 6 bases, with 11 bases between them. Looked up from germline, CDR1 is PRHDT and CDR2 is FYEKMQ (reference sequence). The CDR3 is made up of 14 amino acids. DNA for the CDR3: TGTGCCAGCAGCTTATTGGGTGGGGGAAACATTCAGTACTTC. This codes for CASSLLGGGNIQYF.